This T cell receptor beta chain derives from a study of beta chain features in type 1 diabetes. Findings and limits, study-wide: Still unanswered here is whether HLA type influences TCRB rearrangement.

Comments on this clone: Its cognate antigen is unknown.

V dropped 3 bases and J dropped 2 bases, with 2 bases sitting between them. From germline, CDR1 is SQVTM and CDR2 ANQGSEA. The CDR3 is made up of 11 amino acids. Reverse transcription of all isolated RNA meant that expressed TCRB transcripts were sequenced. Data came from immunoSEQ multiplex PCR; TCRdb stores just in-frame clones and leaves some out. The sample includes more than 150,000 clones, approximately 13% of them seen just once. The rearrangement links TRBV29-1 to TRBJ1-3, with no clear D. The receptor comes from a woman aged 18 to 35 in good health. Sequencing used central memory CD4+ T cells from blood. This chain's CDR3 is CSVDTGNTIYF. The CDR3 bases are TGCAGCGTTGACACTGGAAACACCATATATTTT.